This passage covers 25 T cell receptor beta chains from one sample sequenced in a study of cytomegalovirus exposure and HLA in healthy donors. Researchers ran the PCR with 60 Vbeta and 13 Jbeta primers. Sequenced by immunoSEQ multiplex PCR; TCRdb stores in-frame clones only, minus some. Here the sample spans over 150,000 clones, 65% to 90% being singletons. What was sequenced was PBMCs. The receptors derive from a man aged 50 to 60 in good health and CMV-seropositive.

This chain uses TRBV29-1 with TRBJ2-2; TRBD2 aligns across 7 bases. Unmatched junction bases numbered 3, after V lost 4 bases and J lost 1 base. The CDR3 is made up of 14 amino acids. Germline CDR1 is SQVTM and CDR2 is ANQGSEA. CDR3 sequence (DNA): TGCAGCGTTGGGGACTACCTGAACACCGGGGAGCTGTTTTTT. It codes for CSVGDYLNTGELFF.

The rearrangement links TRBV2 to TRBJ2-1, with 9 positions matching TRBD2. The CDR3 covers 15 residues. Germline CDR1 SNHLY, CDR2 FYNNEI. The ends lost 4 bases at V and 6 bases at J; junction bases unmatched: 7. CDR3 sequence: CASSGWTSEGNEQFF. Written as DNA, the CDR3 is TGTGCCAGCAGTGGGTGGACTAGCGAGGGCAATGAGCAGTTCTTC.

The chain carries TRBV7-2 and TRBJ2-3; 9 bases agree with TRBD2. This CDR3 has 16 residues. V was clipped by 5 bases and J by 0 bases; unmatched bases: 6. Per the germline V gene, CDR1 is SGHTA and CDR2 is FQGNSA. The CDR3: CASSPRLAGSTDTQYF. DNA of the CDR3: TGTGCCAGCAGCCCTCGGCTAGCGGGAAGCACAGATACGCAGTATTTT.

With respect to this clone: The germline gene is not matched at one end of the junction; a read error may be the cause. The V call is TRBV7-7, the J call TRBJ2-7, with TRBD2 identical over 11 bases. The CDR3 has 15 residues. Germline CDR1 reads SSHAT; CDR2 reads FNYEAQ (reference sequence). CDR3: CASSPLAGGNYEQYF. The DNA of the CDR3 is TGTGCTAGCAGCCCTCTAGCGGGGGGAAACTACGAGCAGTACTTC.

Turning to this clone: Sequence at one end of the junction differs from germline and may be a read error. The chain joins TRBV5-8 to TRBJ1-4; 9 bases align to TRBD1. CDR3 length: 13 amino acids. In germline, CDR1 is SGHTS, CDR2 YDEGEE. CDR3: CASSLDIGTGHDF. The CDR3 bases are TGTGCCAGCAGCTTAGATATTGGGACAGGGCACGATTTT.

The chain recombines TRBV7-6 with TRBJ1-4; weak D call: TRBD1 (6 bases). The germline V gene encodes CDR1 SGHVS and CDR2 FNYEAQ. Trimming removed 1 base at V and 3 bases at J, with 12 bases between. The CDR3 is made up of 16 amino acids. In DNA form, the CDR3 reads TGTGCCAGCAGCTTAGTACAGGGAACATCTAATGAAAAACTGTTTTTT. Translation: CASSLVQGTSNEKLFF.

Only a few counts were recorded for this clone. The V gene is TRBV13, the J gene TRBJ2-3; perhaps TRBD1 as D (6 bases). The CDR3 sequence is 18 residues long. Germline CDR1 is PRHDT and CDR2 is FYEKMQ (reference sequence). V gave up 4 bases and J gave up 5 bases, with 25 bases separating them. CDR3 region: CASSSSSIQGIRGDTQYF. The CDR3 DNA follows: TGTGCCAGCAGCTCCTCTTCCATACAGGGAATTAGGGGAGATACGCAGTATTTT.

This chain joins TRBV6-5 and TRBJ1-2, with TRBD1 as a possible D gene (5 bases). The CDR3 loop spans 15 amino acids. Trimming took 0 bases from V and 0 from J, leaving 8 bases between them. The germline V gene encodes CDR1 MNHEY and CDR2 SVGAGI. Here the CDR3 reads CASSYSGRTNYGYTF. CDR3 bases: TGTGCCAGCAGTTACTCGGGGCGTACTAACTATGGCTACACCTTC.

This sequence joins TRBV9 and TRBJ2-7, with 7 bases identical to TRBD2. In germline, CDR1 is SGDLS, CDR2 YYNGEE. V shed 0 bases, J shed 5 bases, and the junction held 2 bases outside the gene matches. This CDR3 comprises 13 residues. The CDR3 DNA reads TGTGCCAGCAGCGTAGCCGGGAGGAACGAGCAGTACTTC. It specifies CASSVAGRNEQYF.

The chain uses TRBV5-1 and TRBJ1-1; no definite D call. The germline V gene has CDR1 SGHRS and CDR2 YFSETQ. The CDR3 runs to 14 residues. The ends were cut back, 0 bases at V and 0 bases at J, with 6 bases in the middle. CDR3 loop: CASSLGQMNTEAFF. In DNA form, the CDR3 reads TGCGCCAGCAGCTTGGGTCAGATGAACACTGAAGCTTTCTTT.

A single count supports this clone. The CDR3 sequence: CASSTGQGWHNEQFF. CDR3 DNA sequence: TGTGCCAGCAGCACCGGACAGGGGTGGCACAATGAGCAGTTCTTC. V gene TRBV7-9 combines with J gene TRBJ2-1; the match to TRBD1 covers 9 bases. CDR3 length: 15 amino acids. Germline values: CDR1 SEHNR, CDR2 FQNEAQ (reference sequence). V dropped 5 bases and J dropped 5; count of bases not matched to a gene: 7.

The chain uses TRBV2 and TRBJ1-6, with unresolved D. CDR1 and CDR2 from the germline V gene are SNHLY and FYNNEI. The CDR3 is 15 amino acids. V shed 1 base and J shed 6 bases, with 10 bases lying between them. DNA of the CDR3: TGTGCCAGCAGTGAAGGGGCACAGCTTAATTCACCCCTCCACTTT. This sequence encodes CASSEGAQLNSPLHF.

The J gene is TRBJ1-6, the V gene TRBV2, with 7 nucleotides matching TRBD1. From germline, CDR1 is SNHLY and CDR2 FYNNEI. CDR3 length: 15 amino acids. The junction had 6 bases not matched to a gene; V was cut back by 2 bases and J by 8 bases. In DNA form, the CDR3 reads TGTGCCAGCAGTGAATTTTGGACAGGAGATTCACCCCTCCACTTT. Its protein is CASSEFWTGDSPLHF.

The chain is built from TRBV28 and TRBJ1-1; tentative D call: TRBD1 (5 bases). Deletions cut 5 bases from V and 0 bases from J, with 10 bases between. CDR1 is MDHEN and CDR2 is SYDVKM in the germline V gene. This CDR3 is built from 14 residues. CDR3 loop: CASSITQVNTEAFF. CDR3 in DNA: TGTGCCAGCAGTATCACACAGGTGAACACTGAAGCTTTCTTT. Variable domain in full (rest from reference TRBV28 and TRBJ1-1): DVKVTQSSRYLVKRTGEKVFLECVQDMDHENMFWYRQDPGLGLRLIYFSYDVKMKEKGDIPEGYSVSREKKERFSLILESASTNQTSMYLCASSITQVNTEAFFGQGTRLTVV.

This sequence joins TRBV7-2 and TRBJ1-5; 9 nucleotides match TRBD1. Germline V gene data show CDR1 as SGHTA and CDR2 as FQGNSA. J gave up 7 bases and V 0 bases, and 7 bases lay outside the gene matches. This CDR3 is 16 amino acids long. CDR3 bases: TGTGCCAGCAGCTTAGCGGGGGGACAGGGAAGGCAGCCCCAGCATTTT. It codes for CASSLAGGQGRQPQHF.

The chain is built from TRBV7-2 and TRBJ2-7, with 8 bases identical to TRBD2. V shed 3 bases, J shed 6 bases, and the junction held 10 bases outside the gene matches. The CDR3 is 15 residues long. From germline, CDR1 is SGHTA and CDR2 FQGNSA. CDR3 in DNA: TGTGCCAGCAGCTTCAGCCGGGAGGGTTCAGGCGAGCAGTACTTC. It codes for CASSFSREGSGEQYF.

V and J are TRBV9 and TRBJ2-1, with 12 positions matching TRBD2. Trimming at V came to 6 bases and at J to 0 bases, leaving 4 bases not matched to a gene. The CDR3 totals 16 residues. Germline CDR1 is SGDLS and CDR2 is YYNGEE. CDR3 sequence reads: CASTPTSGSSYNEQFF. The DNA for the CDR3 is TGTGCCAGCACCCCGACTAGCGGGAGCTCCTACAATGAGCAGTTCTTC.

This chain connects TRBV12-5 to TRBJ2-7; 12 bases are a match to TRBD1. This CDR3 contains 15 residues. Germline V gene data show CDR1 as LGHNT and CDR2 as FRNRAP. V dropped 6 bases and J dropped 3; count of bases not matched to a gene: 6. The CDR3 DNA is TGTGCTAGTGGCCCCGGGACAGGGGGCTTCTACGAGCAGTACTTC. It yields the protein CASGPGTGGFYEQYF. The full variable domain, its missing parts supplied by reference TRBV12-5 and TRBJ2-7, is DARVTQTPRHKVTEMGQEVTMRCQPILGHNTVFWYRQTMMQGLELLAYFRNRAPLDDSGMPKDRFSAEMPDATLATLKIQPSEPRDSAVYFCASGPGTGGFYEQYFGPGTRLTVT.

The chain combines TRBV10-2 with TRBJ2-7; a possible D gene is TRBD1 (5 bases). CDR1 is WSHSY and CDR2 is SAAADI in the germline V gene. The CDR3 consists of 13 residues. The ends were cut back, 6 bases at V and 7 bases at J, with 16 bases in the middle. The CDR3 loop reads CASRRGPGEEQYF. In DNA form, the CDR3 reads TGCGCCAGCAGAAGGGGCCCAGGAGAGGAGCAGTACTTC.

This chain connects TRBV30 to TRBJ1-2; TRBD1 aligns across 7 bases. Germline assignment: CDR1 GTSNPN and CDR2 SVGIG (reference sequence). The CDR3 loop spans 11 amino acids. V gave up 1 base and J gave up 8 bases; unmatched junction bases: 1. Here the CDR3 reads CAWSGGGGYTF. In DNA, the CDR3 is TGTGCCTGGAGTGGAGGGGGCGGCTACACCTTC.

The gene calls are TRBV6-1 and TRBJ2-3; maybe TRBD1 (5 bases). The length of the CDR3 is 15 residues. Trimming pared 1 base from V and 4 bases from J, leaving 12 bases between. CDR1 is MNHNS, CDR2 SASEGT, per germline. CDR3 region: CASSEVKGSADTQYF. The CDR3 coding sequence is TGTGCCAGCAGTGAAGTTAAGGGGTCGGCAGATACGCAGTATTTT.

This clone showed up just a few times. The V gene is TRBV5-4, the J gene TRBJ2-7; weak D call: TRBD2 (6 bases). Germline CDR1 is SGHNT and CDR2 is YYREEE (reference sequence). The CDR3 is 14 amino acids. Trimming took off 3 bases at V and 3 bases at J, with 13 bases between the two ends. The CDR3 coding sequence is TGTGCCAGCAGCTCGCCGGGACTCTTCTACGAGCAGTACTTC. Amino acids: CASSSPGLFYEQYF.

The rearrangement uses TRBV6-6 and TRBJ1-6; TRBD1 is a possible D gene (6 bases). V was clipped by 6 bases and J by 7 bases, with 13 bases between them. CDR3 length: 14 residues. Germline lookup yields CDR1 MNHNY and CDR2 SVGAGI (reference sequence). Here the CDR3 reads CASREVRGNSPLHF. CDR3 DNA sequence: TGTGCCAGCAGAGAGGTCAGGGGCAATTCACCCCTCCACTTT.

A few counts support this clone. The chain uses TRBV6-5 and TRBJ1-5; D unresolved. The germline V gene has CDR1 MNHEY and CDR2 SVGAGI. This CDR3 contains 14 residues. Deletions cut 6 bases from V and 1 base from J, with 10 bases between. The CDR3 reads CASSYARSNQPQHF. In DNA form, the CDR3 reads TGTGCCAGCAGCTACGCCAGGAGCAATCAGCCCCAGCATTTT.

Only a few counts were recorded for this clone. The CDR3 loop reads CASSQQTGAGANVLTF. The CDR3 region has the DNA TGCGCCAGCAGCCAACAGACAGGGGCTGGGGCCAACGTCCTGACTTTC. The gene calls are TRBV4-3 and TRBJ2-6; 8 bases line up with TRBD1. J gave up 2 bases and V 2 bases, and 2 bases lay outside the gene matches. There are 16 residues in the CDR3. CDR1 and CDR2 from the germline V gene are LGHNA and YSLEER.